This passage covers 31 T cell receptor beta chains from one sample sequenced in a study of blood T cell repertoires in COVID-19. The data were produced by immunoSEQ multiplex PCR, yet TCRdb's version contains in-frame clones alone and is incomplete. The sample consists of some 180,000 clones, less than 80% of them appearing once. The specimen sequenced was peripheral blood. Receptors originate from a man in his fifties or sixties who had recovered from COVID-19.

CDR3 sequence: CSASSTSLFEQFF. The CDR3 DNA reads TGCAGTGCTAGTTCGACTAGTCTTTTTGAGCAGTTCTTC. The rearrangement links TRBV20-1 to TRBJ2-1, with D tentatively TRBD2 (6 bases). Germline CDR1 is DFQATT and CDR2 is SNEGSKA (reference sequence). The V and J ends lost 3 bases and 9 bases respectively, with 15 bases between them. This CDR3 region has 13 residues.

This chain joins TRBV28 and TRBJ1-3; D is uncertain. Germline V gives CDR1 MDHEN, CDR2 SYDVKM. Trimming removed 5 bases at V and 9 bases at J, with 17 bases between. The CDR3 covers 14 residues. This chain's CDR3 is CASSTTGLRSTIYF. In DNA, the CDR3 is TGTGCCAGCAGTACGACCGGTTTACGGAGCACCATATATTTT.

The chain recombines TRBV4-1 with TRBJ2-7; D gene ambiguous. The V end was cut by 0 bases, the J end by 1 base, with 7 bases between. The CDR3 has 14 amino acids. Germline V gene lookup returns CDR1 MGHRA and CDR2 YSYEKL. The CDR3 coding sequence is TGCGCCAGCAGCCAAGATGTCAGATCCTACGAGCAGTACTTC. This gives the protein CASSQDVRSYEQYF.

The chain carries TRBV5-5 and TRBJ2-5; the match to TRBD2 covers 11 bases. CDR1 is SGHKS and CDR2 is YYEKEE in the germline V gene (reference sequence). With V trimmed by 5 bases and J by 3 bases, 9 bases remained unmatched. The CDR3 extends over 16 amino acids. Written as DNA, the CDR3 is TGTGCCAGCAGTTATCTTAGCGGGAGGGGAGAAGAGACCCAGTACTTC. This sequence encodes CASSYLSGRGEETQYF.

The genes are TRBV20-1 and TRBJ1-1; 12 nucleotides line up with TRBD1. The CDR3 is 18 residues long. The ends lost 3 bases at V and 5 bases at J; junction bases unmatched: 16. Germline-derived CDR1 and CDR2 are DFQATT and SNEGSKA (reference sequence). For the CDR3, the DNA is TGCAGTGCTAGTCCCGGGACAGGGGGCACAGCGTGGACTACTGAAGCTTTCTTT. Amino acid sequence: CSASPGTGGTAWTTEAFF.

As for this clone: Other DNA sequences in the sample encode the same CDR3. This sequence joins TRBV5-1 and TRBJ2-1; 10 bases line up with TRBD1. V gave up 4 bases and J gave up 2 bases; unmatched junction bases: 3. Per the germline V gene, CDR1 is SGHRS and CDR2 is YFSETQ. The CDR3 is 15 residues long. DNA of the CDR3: TGCGCCAGCAGCCTTGGACAGGGGGCCTACAATGAGCAGTTCTTC. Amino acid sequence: CASSLGQGAYNEQFF.

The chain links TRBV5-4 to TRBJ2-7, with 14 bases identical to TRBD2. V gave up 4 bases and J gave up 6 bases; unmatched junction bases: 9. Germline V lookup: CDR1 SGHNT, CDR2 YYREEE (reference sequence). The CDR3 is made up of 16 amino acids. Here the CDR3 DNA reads TGTGCCAGCAGCGTGGGGACTAGCGGGAGAACTGGCGAGCAGTACTTC. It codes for CASSVGTSGRTGEQYF. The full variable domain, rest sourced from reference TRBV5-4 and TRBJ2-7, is ETGVTQSPTHLIKTRGQQVTLRCSSQSGHNTVSWYQQALGQGPQFIFQYYREEENGRGNFPPRFSGLQFPNYSSELNVNALELDDSALYLCASSVGTSGRTGEQYFGPGTRLTVT.

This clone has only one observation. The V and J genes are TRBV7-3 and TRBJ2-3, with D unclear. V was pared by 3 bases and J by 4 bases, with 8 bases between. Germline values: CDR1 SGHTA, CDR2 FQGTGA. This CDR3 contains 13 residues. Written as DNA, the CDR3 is TGTGCCAGCAGCTTTTCTACTCCAGATACGCAGTATTTT. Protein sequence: CASSFSTPDTQYF.

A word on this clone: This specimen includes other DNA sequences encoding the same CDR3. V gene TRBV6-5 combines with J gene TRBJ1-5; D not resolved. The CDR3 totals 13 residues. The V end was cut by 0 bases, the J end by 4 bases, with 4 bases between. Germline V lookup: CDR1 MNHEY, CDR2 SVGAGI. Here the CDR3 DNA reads TGTGCCAGCAGTTACTCCAGGAATCAGCCCCAGCATTTT. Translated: CASSYSRNQPQHF.

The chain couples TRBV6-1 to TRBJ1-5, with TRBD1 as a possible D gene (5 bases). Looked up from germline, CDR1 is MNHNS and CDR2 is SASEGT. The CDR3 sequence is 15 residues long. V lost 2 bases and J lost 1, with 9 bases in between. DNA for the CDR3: TGTGCCAGCAGTGAATCCCCAGGGAGCAATCAGCCCCAGCATTTT. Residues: CASSESPGSNQPQHF.

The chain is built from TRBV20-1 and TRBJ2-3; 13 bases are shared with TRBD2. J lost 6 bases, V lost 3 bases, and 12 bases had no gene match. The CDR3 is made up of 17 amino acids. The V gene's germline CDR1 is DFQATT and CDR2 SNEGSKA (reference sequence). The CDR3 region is CSASLSRTSGSSDTQYF. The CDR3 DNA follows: TGCAGTGCTAGTTTATCCAGGACTAGCGGGAGTTCGGATACGCAGTATTTT.

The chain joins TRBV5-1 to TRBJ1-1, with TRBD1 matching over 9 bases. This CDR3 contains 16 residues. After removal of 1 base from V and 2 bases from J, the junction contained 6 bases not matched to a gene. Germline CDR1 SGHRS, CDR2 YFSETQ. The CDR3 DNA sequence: TGCGCCAGCAGCTTGTTGACAGGGGGGGATAACACTGAAGCTTTCTTT. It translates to CASSLLTGGDNTEAFF. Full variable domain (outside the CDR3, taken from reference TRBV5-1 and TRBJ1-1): KAGVTQTPRYLIKTRGQQVTLSCSPISGHRSVSWYQQTPGQGLQFLFEYFSETQRNKGNFPGRFSGRQFSNSRSEMNVSTLELGDSALYLCASSLLTGGDNTEAFFGQGTRLTVV.

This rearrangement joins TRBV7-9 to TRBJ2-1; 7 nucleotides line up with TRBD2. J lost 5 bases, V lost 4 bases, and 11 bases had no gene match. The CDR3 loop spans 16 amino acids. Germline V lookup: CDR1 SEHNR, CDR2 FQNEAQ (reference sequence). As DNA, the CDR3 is TGTGCCAGCAGCTCTCCAACTAGGGGAGGGAACAATGAGCAGTTCTTC. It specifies CASSSPTRGGNNEQFF.

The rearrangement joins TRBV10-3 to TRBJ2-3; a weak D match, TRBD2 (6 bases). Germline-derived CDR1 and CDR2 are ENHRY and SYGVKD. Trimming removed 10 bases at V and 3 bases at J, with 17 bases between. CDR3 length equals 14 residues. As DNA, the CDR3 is TGTGCCACAGCCCCGGGAGTTGGGACAGATACGCAGTATTTT. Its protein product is CATAPGVGTDTQYF.

The CDR3 reads CASSPGQGPNEQFF. CDR3 DNA sequence: TGTGCCAGCAGCCCAGGACAGGGACCCAATGAGCAGTTCTTC. The chain has TRBV14 and TRBJ2-1; TRBD1 matches 8 bases. CDR3 length equals 14 residues. The J segment lost 6 bases and the V segment lost 4 bases, leaving 5 bases of the junction unmatched. The V gene's germline CDR1 is SGHDN and CDR2 FVKESK.

This CDR3 is CASSQDQRLPNYEQYF. DNA of the CDR3: TGCGCCAGCAGCCAAGATCAAAGACTGCCAAATTACGAGCAGTACTTC. The chain couples TRBV4-1 to TRBJ2-7; D is unresolved. The V and J ends lost 0 bases and 4 bases respectively, with 16 bases between them. The CDR3 sequence is 16 residues long. Germline values: CDR1 MGHRA, CDR2 YSYEKL.

The DNA for the CDR3 is TGTGCCAGCAGTTACTCCTCGGGAAGAGAGACCCAGTACTTC. As protein: CASSYSSGRETQYF. The rearrangement joins TRBV6-5 to TRBJ2-5; perhaps TRBD2 as D (5 bases). This CDR3 has 14 residues. From germline, CDR1 is MNHEY and CDR2 SVGAGI. The V end lost 0 bases, the J end lost 4 bases, and 9 bases lay between the germline ends.

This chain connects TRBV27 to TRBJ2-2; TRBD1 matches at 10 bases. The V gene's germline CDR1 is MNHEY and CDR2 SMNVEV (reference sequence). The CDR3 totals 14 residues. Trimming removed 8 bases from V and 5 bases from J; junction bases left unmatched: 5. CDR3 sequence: CASLDRGRTGELFF. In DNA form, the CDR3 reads TGTGCCAGCCTAGACAGGGGGCGTACCGGGGAGCTGTTTTTT.

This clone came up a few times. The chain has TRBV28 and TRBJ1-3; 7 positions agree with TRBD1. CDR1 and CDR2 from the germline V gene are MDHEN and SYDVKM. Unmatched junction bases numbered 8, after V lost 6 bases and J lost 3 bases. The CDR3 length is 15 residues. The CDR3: CASRREGGFGNTIYF. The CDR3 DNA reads TGTGCCAGCAGAAGAGAAGGGGGCTTTGGAAACACCATATATTTT.

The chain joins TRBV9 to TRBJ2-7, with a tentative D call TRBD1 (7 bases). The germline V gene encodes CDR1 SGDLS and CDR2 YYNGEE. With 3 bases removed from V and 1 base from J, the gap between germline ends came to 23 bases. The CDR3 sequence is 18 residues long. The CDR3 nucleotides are TGTGCCAGCAGCGCAGACCTCCAGGGGGGCGCAGATTCCTACGAGCAGTACTTC. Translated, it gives CASSADLQGGADSYEQYF. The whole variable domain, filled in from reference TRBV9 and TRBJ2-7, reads DSGVTQTPKHLITATGQRVTLRCSPRSGDLSVYWYQQSLDQGLQFLIQYYNGEERAKGNILERFSAQQFPDLHSELNLSSLELGDSALYFCASSADLQGGADSYEQYFGPGTRLTVT.

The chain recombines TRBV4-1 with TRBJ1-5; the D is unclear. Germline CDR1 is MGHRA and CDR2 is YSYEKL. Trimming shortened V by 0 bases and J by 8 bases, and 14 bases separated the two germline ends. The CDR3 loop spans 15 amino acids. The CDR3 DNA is TGCGCCAGCAGCCAAGACGGACTGGGTTTGAAGCCCCAGCATTTT. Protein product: CASSQDGLGLKPQHF.

The CDR3 region has the DNA TGTGCCAGCTCACCATTTGGGACTAGCGGGAGGGCCGGCGAGCAGTACTTC. Residues: CASSPFGTSGRAGEQYF. The chain employs TRBV18 and TRBJ2-7; 16 bases match TRBD2. This CDR3 has 17 amino acids. Germline loops: CDR1 KGHSH, CDR2 LQKENI. The V and J ends lost 2 bases and 6 bases, in that order; junction bases with no gene match: 7. Variable domain in full (rest from reference TRBV18 and TRBJ2-7): NAGVMQNPRHLVRRRGQEARLRCSPMKGHSHVYWYRQLPEEGLKFMVYLQKENIIDESGMPKERFSAEFPKEGPSILRIQQVVRGDSAAYFCASSPFGTSGRAGEQYFGPGTRLTVT.

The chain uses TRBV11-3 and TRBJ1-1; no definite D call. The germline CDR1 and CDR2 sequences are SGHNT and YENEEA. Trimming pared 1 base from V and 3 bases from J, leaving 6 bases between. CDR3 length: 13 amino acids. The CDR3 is CASSLGAHTEAFF. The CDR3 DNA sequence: TGTGCCAGCAGCTTAGGCGCGCACACTGAAGCTTTCTTT.

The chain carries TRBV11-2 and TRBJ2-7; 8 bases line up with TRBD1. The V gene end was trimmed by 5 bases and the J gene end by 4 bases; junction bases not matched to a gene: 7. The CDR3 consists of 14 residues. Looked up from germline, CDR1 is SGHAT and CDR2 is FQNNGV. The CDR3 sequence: CASSQDREVYEQYF. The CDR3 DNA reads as TGTGCCAGCAGCCAGGACAGGGAAGTATACGAGCAGTACTTC. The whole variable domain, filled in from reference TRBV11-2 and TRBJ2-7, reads EAGVAQSPRYKIIEKRQSVAFWCNPISGHATLYWYQQILGQGPKLLIQFQNNGVVDDSQLPKDRFSAERLKGVDSTLKIQPAKLEDSAVYLCASSQDREVYEQYFGPGTRLTVT.

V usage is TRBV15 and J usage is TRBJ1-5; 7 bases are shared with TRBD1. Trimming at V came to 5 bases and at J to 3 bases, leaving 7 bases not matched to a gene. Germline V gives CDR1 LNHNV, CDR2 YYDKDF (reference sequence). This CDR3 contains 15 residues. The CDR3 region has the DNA TGTGCCACCAGCCCCCAGACAGGGACCAATCAGCCCCAGCATTTT. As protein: CATSPQTGTNQPQHF.

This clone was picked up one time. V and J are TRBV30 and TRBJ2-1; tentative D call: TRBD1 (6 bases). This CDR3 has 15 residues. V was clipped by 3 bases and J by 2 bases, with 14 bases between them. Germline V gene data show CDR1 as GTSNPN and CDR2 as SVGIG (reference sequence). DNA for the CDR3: TGTGCCTGGAGGATCAGGACAGTCCCCTACAATGAGCAGTTCTTC. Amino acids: CAWRIRTVPYNEQFF.

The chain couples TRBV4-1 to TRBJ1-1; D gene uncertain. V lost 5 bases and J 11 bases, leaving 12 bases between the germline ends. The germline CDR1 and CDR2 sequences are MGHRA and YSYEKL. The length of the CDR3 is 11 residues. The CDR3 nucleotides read TGCGCCAGCAGCGCGTTCCGTCGGGCTTTCTTT. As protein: CASSAFRRAFF.

Here the CDR3 reads CAIKSSGMNTEAFF. CDR3 nucleotide sequence: TGTGCCATCAAGTCTTCGGGTATGAACACTGAAGCTTTCTTT. The V and J genes are TRBV10-3 and TRBJ1-1, with D uncertain. Trimming pared 7 bases from V and 0 bases from J, leaving 12 bases between. The CDR3 extends over 14 amino acids. Germline V gene sequence: CDR1 ENHRY, CDR2 SYGVKD.

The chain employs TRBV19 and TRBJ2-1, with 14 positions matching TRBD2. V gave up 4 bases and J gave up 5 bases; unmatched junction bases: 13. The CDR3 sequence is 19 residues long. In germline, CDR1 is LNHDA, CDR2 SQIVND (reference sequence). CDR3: CASSSRLAGGPITHNEQFF. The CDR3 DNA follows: TGTGCCAGTAGTAGCCGACTAGCGGGAGGGCCTATCACGCACAATGAGCAGTTCTTC.

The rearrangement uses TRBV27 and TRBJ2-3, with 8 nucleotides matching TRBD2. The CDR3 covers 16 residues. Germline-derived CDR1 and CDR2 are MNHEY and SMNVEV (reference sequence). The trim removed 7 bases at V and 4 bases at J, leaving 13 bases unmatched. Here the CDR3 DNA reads TGTGCCAGCACTCAGGATAGCGGGATGGGGCCAGATACGCAGTATTTT. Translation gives CASTQDSGMGPDTQYF.

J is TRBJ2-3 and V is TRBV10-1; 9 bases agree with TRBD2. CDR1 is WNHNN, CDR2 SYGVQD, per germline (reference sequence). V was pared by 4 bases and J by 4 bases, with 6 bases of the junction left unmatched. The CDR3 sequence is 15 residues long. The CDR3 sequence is CASSVAGEVSDTQYF. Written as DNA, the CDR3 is TGCGCCAGCAGTGTAGCGGGAGAGGTTTCAGATACGCAGTATTTT.